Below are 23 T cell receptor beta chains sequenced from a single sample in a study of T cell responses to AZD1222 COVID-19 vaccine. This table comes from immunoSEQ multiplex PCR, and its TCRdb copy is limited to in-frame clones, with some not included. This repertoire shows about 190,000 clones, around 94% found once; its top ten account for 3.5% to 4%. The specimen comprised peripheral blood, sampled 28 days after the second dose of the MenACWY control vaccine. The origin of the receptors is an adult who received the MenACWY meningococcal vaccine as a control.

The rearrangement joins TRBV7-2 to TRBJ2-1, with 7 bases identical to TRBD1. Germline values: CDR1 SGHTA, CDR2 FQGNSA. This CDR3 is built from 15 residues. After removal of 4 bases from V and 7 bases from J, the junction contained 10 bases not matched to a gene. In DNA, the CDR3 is TGTGCCAGCAGCTCAAGGACAGGAGAACAGAATGAGCAGTTCTTC. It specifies CASSSRTGEQNEQFF.

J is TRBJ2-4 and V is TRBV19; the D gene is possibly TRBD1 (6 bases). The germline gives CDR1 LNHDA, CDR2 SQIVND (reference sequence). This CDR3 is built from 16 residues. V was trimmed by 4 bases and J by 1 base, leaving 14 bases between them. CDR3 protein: CASSNTGIGAKNIQYF. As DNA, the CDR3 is TGTGCCAGTAGTAACACAGGGATTGGGGCCAAAAACATTCAGTACTTC.

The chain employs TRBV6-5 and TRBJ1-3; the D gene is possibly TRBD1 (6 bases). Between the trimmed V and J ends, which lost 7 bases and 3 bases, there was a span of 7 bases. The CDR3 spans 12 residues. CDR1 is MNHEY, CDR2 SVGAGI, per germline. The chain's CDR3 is CASTGDGNTIYF. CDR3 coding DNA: TGTGCCAGCACAGGGGATGGAAACACCATATATTTT.

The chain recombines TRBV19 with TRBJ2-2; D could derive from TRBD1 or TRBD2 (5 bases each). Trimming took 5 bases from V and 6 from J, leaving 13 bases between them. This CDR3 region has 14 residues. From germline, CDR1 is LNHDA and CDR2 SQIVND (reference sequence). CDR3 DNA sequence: TGTGCCAGTAGTCCAGGGATGAGGGCCGGGGAGCTGTTTTTT. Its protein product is CASSPGMRAGELFF.

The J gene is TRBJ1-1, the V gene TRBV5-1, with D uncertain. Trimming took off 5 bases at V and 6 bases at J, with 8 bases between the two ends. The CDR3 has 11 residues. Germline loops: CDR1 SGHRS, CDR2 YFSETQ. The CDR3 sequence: CASRRGPEAFF. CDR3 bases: TGCGCCAGCAGGAGAGGTCCTGAAGCTTTCTTT. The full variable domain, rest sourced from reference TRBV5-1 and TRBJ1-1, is KAGVTQTPRYLIKTRGQQVTLSCSPISGHRSVSWYQQTPGQGLQFLFEYFSETQRNKGNFPGRFSGRQFSNSRSEMNVSTLELGDSALYLCASRRGPEAFFGQGTRLTVV.

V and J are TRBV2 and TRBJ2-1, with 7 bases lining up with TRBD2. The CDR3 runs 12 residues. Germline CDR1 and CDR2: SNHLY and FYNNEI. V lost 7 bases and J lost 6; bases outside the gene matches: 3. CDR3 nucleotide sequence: TGTGCCAGCAAACTAGCGCTCAATGAGCAGTTCTTC. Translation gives CASKLALNEQFF.

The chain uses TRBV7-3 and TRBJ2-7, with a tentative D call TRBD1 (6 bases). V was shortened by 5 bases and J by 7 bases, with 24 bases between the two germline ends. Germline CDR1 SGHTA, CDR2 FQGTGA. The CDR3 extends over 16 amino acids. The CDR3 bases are TGTGCCAGCAGCCCAACCCGGGACAACTTAATCGGGGAGCAGTACTTC. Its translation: CASSPTRDNLIGEQYF. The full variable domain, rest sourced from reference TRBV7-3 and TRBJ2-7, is GAGVSQTPSNKVTEKGKYVELRCDPISGHTALYWYRQSLGQGPEFLIYFQGTGAADDSGLPNDRFFAVRPEGSVSTLKIQRTERGDSAVYLCASSPTRDNLIGEQYFGPGTRLTVT.

The CDR3 sequence: CASNRQGREEQYF. CDR3 bases: TGTGCCAGCAACAGACAGGGGAGAGAGGAGCAGTACTTC. The V call is TRBV7-9, the J call TRBJ2-7; the match to TRBD1 covers 8 bases. Per the germline V gene, CDR1 is SEHNR and CDR2 is FQNEAQ (reference sequence). The CDR3 has 13 residues. The V and J ends lost 7 bases and 7 bases, in that order; junction bases with no gene match: 9. Full variable domain (missing parts from reference TRBV7-9 and TRBJ2-7): DTGVSQNPRHKITKRGQNVTFRCDPISEHNRLYWYRQTLGQGPEFLTYFQNEAQLEKSRLLSDRFSAERPKGSFSTLEIQRTEQGDSAMYLCASNRQGREEQYFGPGTRLTVT.

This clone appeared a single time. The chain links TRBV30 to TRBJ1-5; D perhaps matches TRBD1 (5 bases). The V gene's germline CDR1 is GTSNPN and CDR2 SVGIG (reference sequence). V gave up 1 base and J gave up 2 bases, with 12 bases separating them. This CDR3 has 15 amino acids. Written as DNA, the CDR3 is TGTGCCTGGAGTGATGGTCGGGGGGGCAATCAGCCCCAGCATTTT. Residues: CAWSDGRGGNQPQHF.

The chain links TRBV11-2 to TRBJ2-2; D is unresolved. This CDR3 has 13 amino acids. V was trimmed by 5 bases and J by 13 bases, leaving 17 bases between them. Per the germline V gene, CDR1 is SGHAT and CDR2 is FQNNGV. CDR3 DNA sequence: TGTGCCAGCAGCCCGGACCCCCTCAACGGGCTGTTTTTT. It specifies CASSPDPLNGLFF.

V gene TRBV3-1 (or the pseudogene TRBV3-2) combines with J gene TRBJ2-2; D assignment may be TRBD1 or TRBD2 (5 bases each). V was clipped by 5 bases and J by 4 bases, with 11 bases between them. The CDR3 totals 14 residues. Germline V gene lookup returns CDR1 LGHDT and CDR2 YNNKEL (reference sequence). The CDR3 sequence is CASSKGTLTGELFF. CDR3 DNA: TGTGCCAGCAGCAAAGGGACCCTCACCGGGGAGCTGTTTTTT.

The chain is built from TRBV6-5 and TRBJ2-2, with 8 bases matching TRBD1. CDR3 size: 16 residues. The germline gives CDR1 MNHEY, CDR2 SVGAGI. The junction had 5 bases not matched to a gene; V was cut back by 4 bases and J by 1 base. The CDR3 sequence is CASSFNRGMNTGELFF. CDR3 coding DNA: TGTGCCAGCAGTTTTAACAGGGGGATGAACACCGGGGAGCTGTTTTTT.

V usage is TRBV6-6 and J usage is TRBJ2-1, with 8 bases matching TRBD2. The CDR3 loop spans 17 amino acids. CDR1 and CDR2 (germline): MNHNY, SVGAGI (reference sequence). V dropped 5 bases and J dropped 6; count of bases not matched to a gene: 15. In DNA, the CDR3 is TGTGCCAGCAGTCCCCGGACCCGTCTAGCGGGCGGCAATGAGCAGTTCTTC. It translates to CASSPRTRLAGGNEQFF.

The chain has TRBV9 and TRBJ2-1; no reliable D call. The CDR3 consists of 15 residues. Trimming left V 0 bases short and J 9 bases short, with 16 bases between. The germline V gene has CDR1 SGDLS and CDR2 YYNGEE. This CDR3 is CASSVVPDAPGEQFF. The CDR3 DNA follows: TGTGCCAGCAGCGTAGTCCCGGATGCCCCCGGTGAGCAGTTCTTC. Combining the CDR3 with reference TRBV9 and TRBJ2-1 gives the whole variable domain DSGVTQTPKHLITATGQRVTLRCSPRSGDLSVYWYQQSLDQGLQFLIQYYNGEERAKGNILERFSAQQFPDLHSELNLSSLELGDSALYFCASSVVPDAPGEQFFGPGTRLTVL.

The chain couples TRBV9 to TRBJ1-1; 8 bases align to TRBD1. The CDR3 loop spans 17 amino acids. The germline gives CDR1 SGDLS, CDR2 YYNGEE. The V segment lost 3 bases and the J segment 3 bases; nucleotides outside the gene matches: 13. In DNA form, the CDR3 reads TGTGCCAGCAGCGCCCAGGGGGCGATTCGGCGGGACACTGAAGCTTTCTTT. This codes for CASSAQGAIRRDTEAFF.

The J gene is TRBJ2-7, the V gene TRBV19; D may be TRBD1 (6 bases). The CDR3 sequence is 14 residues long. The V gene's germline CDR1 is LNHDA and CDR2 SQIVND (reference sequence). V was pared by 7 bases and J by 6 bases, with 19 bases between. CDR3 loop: CASTQGPEGGEQYF. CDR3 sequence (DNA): TGTGCCAGTACCCAGGGGCCCGAAGGGGGCGAGCAGTACTTC. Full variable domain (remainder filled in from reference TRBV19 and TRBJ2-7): DGGITQSPKYLFRKEGQNVTLSCEQNLNHDAMYWYRQDPGQGLRLIYYSQIVNDFQKGDIAEGYSVSREKKESFPLTVTSAQKNPTAFYLCASTQGPEGGEQYFGPGTRLTVT.

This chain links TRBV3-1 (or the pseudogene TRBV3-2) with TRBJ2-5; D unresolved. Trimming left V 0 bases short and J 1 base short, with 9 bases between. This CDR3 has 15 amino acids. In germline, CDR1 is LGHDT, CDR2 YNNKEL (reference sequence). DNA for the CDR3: TGTGCCAGCAGCCAAGATGCCAGCCCCCAAGAGACCCAGTACTTC. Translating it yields CASSQDASPQETQYF.

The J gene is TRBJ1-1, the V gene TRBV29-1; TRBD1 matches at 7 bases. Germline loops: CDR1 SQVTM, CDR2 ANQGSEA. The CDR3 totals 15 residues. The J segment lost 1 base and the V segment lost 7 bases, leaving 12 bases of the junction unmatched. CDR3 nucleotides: TGCAGCGGCAGACAGGGTCACCTAAGGAACACTGAAGCTTTCTTT. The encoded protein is CSGRQGHLRNTEAFF.

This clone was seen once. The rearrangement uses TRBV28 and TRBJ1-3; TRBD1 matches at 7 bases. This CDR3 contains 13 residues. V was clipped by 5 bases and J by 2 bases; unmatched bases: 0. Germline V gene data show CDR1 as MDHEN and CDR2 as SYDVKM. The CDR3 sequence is CASSTGAGNTIYF. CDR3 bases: TGTGCCAGCAGTACAGGGGCTGGAAACACCATATATTTT.

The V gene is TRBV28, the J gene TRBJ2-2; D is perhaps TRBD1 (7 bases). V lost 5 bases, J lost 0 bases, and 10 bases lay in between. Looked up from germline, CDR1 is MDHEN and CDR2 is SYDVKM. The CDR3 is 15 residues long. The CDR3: CASSPRGANTGELFF. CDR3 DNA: TGTGCCAGCAGTCCCAGGGGGGCGAACACCGGGGAGCTGTTTTTT.

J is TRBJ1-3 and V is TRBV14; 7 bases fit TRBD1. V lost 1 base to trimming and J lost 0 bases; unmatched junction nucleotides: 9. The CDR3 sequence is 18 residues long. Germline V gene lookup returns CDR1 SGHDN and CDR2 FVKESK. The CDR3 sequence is CASSQVPGQDPSGNTIYF. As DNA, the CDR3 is TGTGCCAGCAGCCAAGTTCCAGGACAGGACCCCTCTGGAAACACCATATATTTT.

The CDR3: CATSVQGANYGYTF. CDR3 bases: TGTGCCACCAGCGTACAGGGGGCCAACTATGGCTACACCTTC. This sequence joins TRBV15 and TRBJ1-2, with 9 bases matching TRBD1. In germline, CDR1 is LNHNV, CDR2 YYDKDF (reference sequence). Trimming took 5 bases from V and 2 from J; bases not matched to a gene: 3. There are 14 residues in the CDR3.

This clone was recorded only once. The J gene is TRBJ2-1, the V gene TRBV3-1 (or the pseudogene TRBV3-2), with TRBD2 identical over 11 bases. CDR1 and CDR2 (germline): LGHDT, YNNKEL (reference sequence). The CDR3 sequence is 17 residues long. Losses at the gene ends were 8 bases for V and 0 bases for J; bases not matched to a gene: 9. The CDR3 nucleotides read TGTGCCAGCGGTACCCCCGGGACTAGCGGCTCCTACAATGAGCAGTTCTTC. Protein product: CASGTPGTSGSYNEQFF.